These 29 T cell receptor beta chains were sequenced from one sample in a study of T-cell memory formation after mild COVID-19. MiXCR, applied by TCRdb to the 5' RACE reads, yields one record per CDR3 protein. The table records roughly 350,000 distinct CDR3 sequences, around 28% of them present only once. Source material: PBMCs or a T cell subset sorted from them (not recorded which). All receptors derive from an adult woman who had mild COVID-19 (a few samples of this study predate the infection). Cell type and time point are not known.

V is TRBV9 and J is TRBJ1-1, with D unresolved. CDR3 length: 14 amino acids. Per the germline V gene, CDR1 is SGDLS and CDR2 is YYNGEE. Trimming took 0 bases from V and 5 from J, leaving 11 bases between them. The CDR3 DNA is TGTGCCAGCAGCGTAGACGGTCACCCGACTGAAGCTTTCTTT. Translating gives CASSVDGHPTEAFF.

This clonotype showed up just a few times. The rearrangement links TRBV7-9 to TRBJ1-2; possibly TRBD1 for D (5 bases). Germline CDR1 SEHNR, CDR2 FQNEAQ (reference sequence). Trimming took off 8 bases at V and 7 bases at J, with 20 bases between the two ends. The CDR3 loop spans 14 amino acids. For the CDR3, the DNA is TGTGCCAGCTACTCCCGTGGGGGGGACGGTGGCTACACCTTC. It encodes CASYSRGGDGGYTF.

This clonotype was found a few times. The chain combines TRBV10-3 with TRBJ1-3, with TRBD1 as a possible D gene (6 bases). Germline CDR1 and CDR2: ENHRY and SYGVKD. This CDR3 comprises 15 residues. V gave up 4 bases and J gave up 0 bases, with 10 bases separating them. The CDR3 region has the DNA TGTGCCATCAGTGTCGGGGGCTCCTCTGGAAACACCATATATTTT. Translated: CAISVGGSSGNTIYF.

Points on this clonotype: One junction end disagrees with the germline gene, perhaps due to a read error. The V call is TRBV9, the J call TRBJ1-5; D remains ambiguous. CDR1 and CDR2 from the germline V gene are SGDLS and YYNGEE. The CDR3 extends over 14 amino acids. CDR3 sequence (DNA): TGTGCCAGCAGCGTCTCAGGTAGCGATCAGCCCCAGCATTTT. Amino acids: CASSVSGSDQPQHF.

The rearrangement uses TRBV6-1 and TRBJ1-2; TRBD1 is a possible D gene (5 bases). The CDR3 runs to 13 residues. V was clipped by 11 bases and J by 1 base, with 14 bases between them. CDR1 is MNHNS and CDR2 is SASEGT in the germline V gene. CDR3 sequence (DNA): TGTGCCGGGAAGGGGCCGGATAACTATGGCTACACCTTC. It is translated as CAGKGPDNYGYTF.

The genes are TRBV25-1 and TRBJ1-1, with D possibly matching TRBD1 (5 bases). Germline V CDR1 and CDR2: MGHDK, SYGVNS. Deletions cut 7 bases from V and 7 bases from J, with 16 bases between. This CDR3 comprises 13 residues. The CDR3 DNA is TGTGCCAGCACACGGCGGTGGGGCGGTGAAGCTTTCTTT. Encoded protein: CASTRRWGGEAFF.

J is TRBJ2-1 and V is TRBV18; D unresolved. V dropped 1 base and J dropped 2 bases, with 6 bases sitting between them. Germline CDR1 and CDR2: KGHSH and LQKENI. The CDR3 is made up of 14 amino acids. The CDR3 sequence is CASSPQSTYNEQFF. The CDR3 DNA sequence: TGTGCCAGCTCACCACAATCCACCTACAATGAGCAGTTCTTC.

CDR3 DNA: TGTGCCAGCAGTTCTCGGACAGGATACTACGAGCAGTACTTC. As protein: CASSSRTGYYEQYF. The chain recombines TRBV12-3 or TRBV12-4 with TRBJ2-7, with 7 positions matching TRBD1. The junction had 6 bases not matched to a gene; V was cut back by 4 bases and J by 3 bases. The CDR3 is 14 amino acids.

This chain uses TRBV11-2 with TRBJ2-1; D not certain. Germline V gene lookup returns CDR1 SGHAT and CDR2 FQNNGV. This CDR3 has 13 amino acids. V lost 0 bases and J lost 10, with 10 bases in between. The chain's CDR3 is CASSLDFSSEQFF. The CDR3 region has the DNA TGTGCCAGCAGCTTAGATTTCTCCAGCGAGCAGTTCTTC.

This clonotype appeared a few times. Germline is not matched at one junction end, which may reflect a read error. This sequence joins TRBV12-3 or TRBV12-4 and TRBJ1-1; 7 bases are shared with TRBD1. This CDR3 is 13 amino acids long. DNA of the CDR3: TGTGCCAGCAGATCGACAGGGTCCCCCCTCTTTATCTTT. This gives the protein CASRSTGSPLFIF.

CDR3 in amino acids: CASSLVFGELFF. CDR3 bases: TGTGCCAGCAGCTTAGTCTTCGGGGAGCTGTTTTTT. The rearrangement links TRBV13 to TRBJ2-2; D gene uncertain. CDR1 PRHDT and CDR2 FYEKMQ come from the germline V gene (reference sequence). CDR3 length: 12 residues. Trimming left V 1 base short and J 7 bases short, with 4 bases between.

The table lists this clonotype with a few counts. The gene calls are TRBV4-3 and TRBJ2-2; 7 bases are shared with TRBD2. Trimming took 0 bases from V and 3 from J; bases not matched to a gene: 7. The CDR3 is 17 residues long. CDR1 LGHNA and CDR2 YSLEER come from the germline V gene. The CDR3, as DNA: TGCGCCAGCAGCCAAGATGACTGGCGGGAGTACACCGGGGAGCTGTTTTTT. Translated: CASSQDDWREYTGELFF.

The chain links TRBV5-6 to TRBJ2-5; the D gene is possibly TRBD1 (6 bases). The CDR3 length is 13 residues. The V end was cut by 4 bases, the J end by 2 bases, with 9 bases between. Germline V gene data show CDR1 as SGHDT and CDR2 as YYEEEE. The CDR3 is CASSPDRQETQYF. CDR3 DNA: TGTGCCAGCAGCCCCGACAGGCAAGAGACCCAGTACTTC.

This chain connects TRBV24-1 to TRBJ2-2; 10 bases fit TRBD1. J lost 4 bases, V lost 9 bases, and 7 bases had no gene match. Per the germline V gene, CDR1 is KGHDR and CDR2 is SFDVKD. The length of the CDR3 is 15 residues. CDR3 nucleotide sequence: TGTGCCACCCGACCCGGGACAGGGGTCACCGGGGAGCTGTTTTTT. Its translation is CATRPGTGVTGELFF.

V gene TRBV27 combines with J gene TRBJ2-3, with D maybe TRBD1 (6 bases). Between the trimmed V and J ends, which lost 3 bases and 2 bases, there was a span of 12 bases. This CDR3 is 15 amino acids long. Germline CDR1 is MNHEY and CDR2 is SMNVEV (reference sequence). The CDR3 nucleotides read TGTGCCAGCAGTTTTTACGGGGACAACACAGATACGCAGTATTTT. Amino acids: CASSFYGDNTDTQYF.

This clonotype has just a few counts. J is TRBJ2-1 and V is TRBV3-1; 9 nucleotides line up with TRBD1. The CDR3 is 16 amino acids. CDR1 and CDR2 from the germline V gene are LGHDT and YNNKEL (reference sequence). The V and J ends lost 1 base and 4 bases, in that order; junction bases with no gene match: 5. The CDR3 nucleotides are TGTGCCAGCAGCCAAGCGGACAGGGGATGGTACAATGAGCAGTTCTTC. Amino acid sequence: CASSQADRGWYNEQFF.

This clonotype was seen more than once but under ten times. The DNA of the CDR3 is TGTGCCAGCAGCTGGGGACCTGTAGATGGCTACACCTTC. It specifies CASSWGPVDGYTF. The chain combines TRBV5-8 with TRBJ1-2, with D perhaps TRBD1 (5 bases). CDR3 size: 13 residues. Germline V CDR1 and CDR2: SGHTS, YDEGEE. Deletions cut 3 bases from V and 6 bases from J, with 12 bases between.

The chain employs TRBV11-2 and TRBJ2-2; no firm D call. CDR3 size: 15 residues. V lost 2 bases and J 2 bases, leaving 9 bases between the germline ends. CDR1 SGHAT and CDR2 FQNNGV come from the germline V gene. The DNA for the CDR3 is TGTGCCAGCAGCTTATCGTGGGAAAACACCGGGGAGCTGTTTTTT. Its protein is CASSLSWENTGELFF.

Only a few counts were recorded for this clonotype. The chain joins TRBV5-1 to TRBJ2-7; no clear D. The CDR3 length is 13 residues. Germline V gene sequence: CDR1 SGHRS, CDR2 YFSETQ. V lost 5 bases to trimming and J lost 1 base, with 10 bases between them. The CDR3 protein is CASSHGPSYEQYF. The CDR3, as DNA: TGCGCCAGCAGTCATGGGCCTTCCTACGAGCAGTACTTC.

The rearrangement links TRBV20-1 to TRBJ2-1, with 10 bases matching TRBD2. Trimming cost V 6 bases and J 3 bases; bases outside gene matches: 17. CDR1 DFQATT and CDR2 SNEGSKA come from the germline V gene (reference sequence). CDR3 length: 18 amino acids. CDR3 amino acids: CSALRAEEVAGGYNEQFF. The CDR3 DNA sequence: TGCAGTGCCCTTCGGGCGGAAGAGGTAGCGGGAGGCTACAATGAGCAGTTCTTC.

The rearrangement uses TRBV20-1 and TRBJ1-1, with TRBD1 identical over 8 bases. There are 15 residues in the CDR3. CDR1 DFQATT and CDR2 SNEGSKA come from the germline V gene (reference sequence). As DNA, the CDR3 is TGCGGGATTACAGGGGGGGGGCGATCGAACACTGAAGCTTTCTTT. Translation: CGITGGGRSNTEAFF.

This clonotype was recorded at least ten times. This CDR3 reads CSTLGTSGSREQFF. The CDR3 nucleotides are TGCAGCACCCTGGGTACTAGCGGGAGCAGGGAGCAGTTCTTC. The chain uses TRBV29-1 and TRBJ2-1; 11 bases match TRBD2. In germline, CDR1 is SQVTM, CDR2 ANQGSEA. This CDR3 has 14 residues. J lost 10 bases, V lost 8 bases, and 13 bases had no gene match.

The chain has TRBV21-1 and TRBJ1-5; the DNA was not compared with TRBD1, the D call given in the table. TRBV21-1 is a known pseudogene. This CDR3 has 15 amino acids. The CDR3 loop reads CASSKEGTRDQPQHF. The CDR3 DNA is TGTGCCAGCAGCAAAGAGGGGACAAGAGATCAGCCCCAGCATTTT.

This clonotype turned up a few times. The V gene is TRBV4-1, the J gene TRBJ2-5; TRBD1 matches 8 bases. The ends lost 3 bases at V and 4 bases at J; junction bases unmatched: 7. Germline V gene data show CDR1 as MGHRA and CDR2 as YSYEKL. The CDR3 length is 15 residues. The CDR3 DNA follows: TGCGCCAGCAGCCACGGACAGGGAGATCCAGAGACCCAGTACTTC. Amino acids: CASSHGQGDPETQYF.

This chain joins TRBV5-1 and TRBJ2-7, with TRBD2 matching 7 bases. The CDR3 has 16 amino acids. V lost 4 bases and J lost 3; bases outside the gene matches: 13. Germline assignment: CDR1 SGHRS and CDR2 YFSETQ. The CDR3 sequence is CASSPGGGRAGYEQYF. CDR3 bases: TGCGCCAGCAGCCCGGGAGGAGGGCGGGCCGGCTACGAGCAGTACTTC.

This clonotype was detected only a few times. The CDR3: CASSLDRQPQHF. The CDR3 nucleotides are TGTGCCAGCAGCTTAGACCGTCAGCCCCAGCATTTT. The chain recombines TRBV7-2 with TRBJ1-5; D gene uncertain. The V gene's germline CDR1 is SGHTA and CDR2 FQGNSA. The CDR3 spans 12 residues. V was clipped by 1 base and J by 6 bases, with 4 bases between them.

This clonotype appeared once. The V gene is TRBV11-3, the J gene TRBJ1-6; D gene ambiguous. The CDR3 length is 13 residues. The V end was cut by 3 bases, the J end by 7 bases, with 7 bases between. Per germline, CDR1 SGHNT and CDR2 YENEEA. The CDR3 nucleotides read TGTGCCAGCAGCTTTGGGGAAAATTCACCCCTCCACTTT. Amino acids: CASSFGENSPLHF.

This clonotype was found many times. CDR3 region: CASSLGGPADTQYF. In DNA, the CDR3 is TGTGCCAGCAGCTTAGGAGGACCGGCAGATACGCAGTATTTT. This rearrangement joins TRBV7-2 to TRBJ2-3, with D unresolved. This CDR3 contains 14 residues. Trimming removed 1 base at V and 4 bases at J, with 9 bases between. Germline lookup yields CDR1 SGHTA and CDR2 FQGNSA.

Worth noting for this clonotype: This may arise from a read error, as a much more abundant clone is one base away. This chain connects TRBV7-3 to TRBJ2-2; D is possibly TRBD1 (6 bases). The CDR3 consists of 14 residues. Germline V gene sequence: CDR1 SGHTA, CDR2 FQGTGA. Trimming removed 2 bases from V and 4 bases from J, with 8 bases in between. CDR3 protein: CASSLQGTTGELFF. DNA of the CDR3: TGTGCCAGCAGCTTACAGGGGACCACCGGGGAGCTGTTTTTT.